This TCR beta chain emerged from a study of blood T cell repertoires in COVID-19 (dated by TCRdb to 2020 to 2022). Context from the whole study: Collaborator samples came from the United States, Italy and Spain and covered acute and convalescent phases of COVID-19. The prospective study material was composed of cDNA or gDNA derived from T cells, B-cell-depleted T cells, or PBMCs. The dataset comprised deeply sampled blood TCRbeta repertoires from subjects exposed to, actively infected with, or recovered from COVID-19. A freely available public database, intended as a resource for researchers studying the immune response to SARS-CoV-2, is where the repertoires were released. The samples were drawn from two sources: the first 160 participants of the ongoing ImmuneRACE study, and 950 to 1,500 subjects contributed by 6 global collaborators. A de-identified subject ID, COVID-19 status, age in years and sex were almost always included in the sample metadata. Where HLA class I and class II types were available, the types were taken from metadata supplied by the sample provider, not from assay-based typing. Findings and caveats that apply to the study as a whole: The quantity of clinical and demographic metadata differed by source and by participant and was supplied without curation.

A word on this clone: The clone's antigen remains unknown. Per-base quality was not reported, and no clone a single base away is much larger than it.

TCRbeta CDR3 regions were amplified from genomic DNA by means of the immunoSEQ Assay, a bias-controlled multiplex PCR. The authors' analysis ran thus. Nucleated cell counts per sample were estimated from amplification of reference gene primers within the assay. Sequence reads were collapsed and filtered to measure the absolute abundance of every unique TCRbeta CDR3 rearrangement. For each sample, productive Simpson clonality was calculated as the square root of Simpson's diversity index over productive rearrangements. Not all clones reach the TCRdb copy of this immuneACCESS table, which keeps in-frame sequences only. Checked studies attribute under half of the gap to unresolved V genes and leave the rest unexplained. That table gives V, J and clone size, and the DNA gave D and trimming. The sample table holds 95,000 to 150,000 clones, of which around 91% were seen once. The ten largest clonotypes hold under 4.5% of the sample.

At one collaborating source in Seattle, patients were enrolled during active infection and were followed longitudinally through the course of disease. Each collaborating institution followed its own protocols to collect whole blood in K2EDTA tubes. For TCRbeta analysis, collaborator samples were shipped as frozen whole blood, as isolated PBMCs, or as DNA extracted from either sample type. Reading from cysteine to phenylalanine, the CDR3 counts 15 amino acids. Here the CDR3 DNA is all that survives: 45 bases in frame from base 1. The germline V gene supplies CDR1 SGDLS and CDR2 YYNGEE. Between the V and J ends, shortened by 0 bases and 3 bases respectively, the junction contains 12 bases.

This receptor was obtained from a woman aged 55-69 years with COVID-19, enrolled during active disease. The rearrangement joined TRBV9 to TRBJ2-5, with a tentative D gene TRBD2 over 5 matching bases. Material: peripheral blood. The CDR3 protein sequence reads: CASSVAGLAKETQYF. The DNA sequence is TGTGCCAGCAGCGTAGCGGGATTGGCCAAAGAGACCCAGTACTTC.